Presented here are 14 T cell receptor beta chains from one specimen sequenced in a study of neurological immune-mediated disorders. In TCRdb, the 5' RACE reads were re-called with MiXCR into one record per CDR3 protein. The table has about 71,000 distinct CDR3 sequences, nearly 3.5% seen once. The sample comprised PBMCs. The source of these receptors is a middle-aged man with multiple sclerosis.

This clonotype was detected ten times or more. The J gene is TRBJ2-3, the V gene TRBV4-1; perhaps TRBD1 as D (6 bases). Germline lookup yields CDR1 MGHRA and CDR2 YSYEKL. The CDR3 runs to 17 residues. Trimming took off 1 base at V and 2 bases at J, with 16 bases between the two ends. The CDR3 DNA reads TGCGCCAGCAGCCAAGTCTGGACAGATGGATTCACAGATACGCAGTATTTT. Its protein is CASSQVWTDGFTDTQYF.

This clonotype was observed at least ten times. The J gene is TRBJ2-3, the V gene TRBV2; 8 bases are a match to TRBD2. V shed 8 bases and J 5 bases; nucleotides not matched to a gene: 3. Germline V lookup: CDR1 SNHLY, CDR2 FYNNEI. The CDR3 is made up of 12 amino acids. CDR3 DNA: TGTGCCAGCGACGGGGGGGTAGATACGCAGTATTTT. Translation gives CASDGGVDTQYF.

This clonotype was seen repeatedly, ten times or more. The V call is TRBV28, the J call TRBJ2-1; D gene unclear. In germline, CDR1 is MDHEN, CDR2 SYDVKM. The CDR3 loop spans 14 amino acids. Trimming took 6 bases from V and 4 from J, leaving 13 bases between them. The CDR3 loop is CASSPISVYNEQFF. DNA of the CDR3: TGTGCCAGCAGCCCGATTAGTGTTTACAATGAGCAGTTCTTC.

In this sample, this clonotype turned up a few times. The chain carries TRBV5-1 and TRBJ1-2; D ambiguous. Germline V CDR1 and CDR2: SGHRS, YFSETQ. The CDR3 runs to 18 residues. V was cut by 0 bases and J by 5 bases, with 23 bases left in between. Here the CDR3 DNA reads TGCGCCAGCAGCTTGGCCGGGCAGGAAACTCCCTCGCGGTATGGCTACACCTTC. This sequence encodes CASSLAGQETPSRYGYTF.

This clonotype was found many times. The chain is built from TRBV7-6 and TRBJ1-6; TRBD1 might be the D (5 bases). This CDR3 is built from 13 residues. Germline CDR1 and CDR2: SGHVS and FNYEAQ. V was shortened by 5 bases and J by 5 bases, with 7 bases between the two germline ends. CDR3 in amino acids: CASSLGHNSPLHF. The CDR3 nucleotides read TGTGCCAGCAGCCTGGGACATAATTCACCCCTCCACTTT.

This clonotype was detected many times. The rearrangement uses TRBV6-2 or TRBV6-3 and TRBJ2-4, with TRBD2 identical over 7 bases. Germline V lookup: CDR1 MNHEY, CDR2 SVGEGT. V lost 7 bases and J lost 7; bases outside the gene matches: 7. The CDR3 is made up of 13 amino acids. The CDR3 coding sequence is TGTGCCAGCACCCGGGGGGTAAGGAACATTCAGTACTTC. It codes for CASTRGVRNIQYF.

This clonotype was seen repeatedly, ten times or more. The J gene is TRBJ1-1, the V gene TRBV3-1; D perhaps matches TRBD1 (5 bases). The V end was cut by 0 bases, the J end by 4 bases, with 12 bases between. The CDR3 loop spans 15 amino acids. Germline lookup yields CDR1 LGHDT and CDR2 YNNKEL (reference sequence). CDR3 nucleotides: TGTGCCAGCAGCCAAGAGTTCGGGGGGACCACTGAAGCTTTCTTT. It encodes CASSQEFGGTTEAFF.

This clonotype was recorded at least ten times. CDR3 nucleotide sequence: TGTGCCACCCGGACGGCGGGGGATCACAATGAGCAGTTCTTC. It encodes CATRTAGDHNEQFF. This rearrangement joins TRBV11-2 to TRBJ2-1; 7 bases line up with TRBD2. With 10 bases clipped from V and 5 bases from J, the junction kept 11 bases outside the gene matches. The CDR3 runs 14 residues. Per germline, CDR1 SGHAT and CDR2 FQNNGV.

This clonotype was recorded a few times. The gene calls are TRBV12-3 or TRBV12-4 and TRBJ2-7; D gene uncertain. The CDR3 spans 14 residues. V lost 1 base and J 4 bases, leaving 11 bases between the germline ends. CDR3 protein: CASSLDLPPYEQYF. CDR3 DNA: TGTGCCAGCAGTTTAGACTTGCCCCCTTACGAGCAGTACTTC.

This clonotype was seen only a few times. This may stem from a read error, because a much larger clone lies one nucleotide away. The rearrangement links TRBV5-1 to TRBJ1-2; 7 nucleotides line up with TRBD1. The CDR3 covers 14 residues. In germline, CDR1 is SGHRS, CDR2 YFSETQ. The CDR3: CTSSAGQEDYGYTF. The CDR3 nucleotides read TGCACCAGCAGCGCAGGACAGGAGGACTATGGCTACACCTTC.

This clonotype appeared many times. The chain combines TRBV20-1 with TRBJ2-5; possibly TRBD1 for D (6 bases). CDR1 is DFQATT and CDR2 is SNEGSKA in the germline V gene (reference sequence). Trimming took off 6 bases at V and 1 base at J, with 15 bases between the two ends. The CDR3 is 14 residues long. As DNA, the CDR3 is TGCAGTGCAGGACGAACAGGGATCCAAGAGACCCAGTACTTC. It encodes CSAGRTGIQETQYF.

This clonotype was seen many times. The chain carries TRBV20-1 and TRBJ2-2, with 7 bases identical to TRBD2. The CDR3 contains 14 residues. With 0 bases clipped from V and 7 bases from J, the junction kept 5 bases outside the gene matches. The germline gives CDR1 DFQATT, CDR2 SNEGSKA (reference sequence). The CDR3 nucleotides are TGCAGTGCTAGAGAGGGAGGGCCGGACGGGGAGCTGTTTTTT. Protein: CSAREGGPDGELFF.

This clonotype was observed many times. V usage is TRBV5-1 and J usage is TRBJ2-7, with D maybe TRBD1 (5 bases). This CDR3 contains 12 residues. Germline CDR1 SGHRS, CDR2 YFSETQ. V was clipped by 5 bases and J by 2 bases, with 8 bases between them. DNA for the CDR3: TGCGCCAGCAGGTTAGGGGCCTACGAGCAGTACTTC. Translated: CASRLGAYEQYF.

In this sample, this clonotype turned up many times. The chain carries TRBV7-9 and TRBJ2-1, with D tentatively TRBD2 (7 bases). V lost 2 bases, J lost 9 bases, and 14 bases lay in between. The length of the CDR3 is 14 residues. Per germline, CDR1 SEHNR and CDR2 FQNEAQ (reference sequence). Written as DNA, the CDR3 is TGTGCCAGCAGCTTACGTTCGGGGGGCGGTGAGCAGTTCTTC. This gives the protein CASSLRSGGGEQFF.